This TCR beta chain was observed in a study of blood T cell repertoires in COVID-19. As for the study in general: Samples representing acute and convalescent COVID-19 were sourced from the United States, Italy and Spain. PBMCs, B-cell-depleted T cells, or T cells were the source of the cDNA or gDNA that made up the material.

Libraries were prepared by immunoSEQ multiplex PCR; TCRdb keeps only in-frame clonotypes and omits some of them. The sample consists of 65,000 to 85,000 clones, roughly 80% of them appearing once. The CDR3 has 15 residues. Germline V lookup: CDR1 SNHLY, CDR2 FYNNEI. Trimming shortened V by 6 bases and J by 0 bases, and 12 bases separated the two germline ends. The receptor was isolated from a woman aged 55-70 years with acute or convalescent COVID-19. The chain couples TRBV2 to TRBJ1-3, with D maybe TRBD1 (5 bases). The source material was peripheral blood. CDR3 protein: CASSQDTSSGNTIYF. The CDR3 coding sequence is TGTGCCAGCAGCCAGGACACGAGCTCTGGAAACACCATATATTTT. Filled out from reference TRBV2 and TRBJ1-3, the complete variable domain reads EPEVTQTPSHQVTQMGQEVILRCVPISNHLYFYWYRQILGQKVEFLVSFYNNEISEKSEIFDDQFSVERPDGSNFTLKIRSTKLEDSAMYFCASSQDTSSGNTIYFGEGSWLTVV.